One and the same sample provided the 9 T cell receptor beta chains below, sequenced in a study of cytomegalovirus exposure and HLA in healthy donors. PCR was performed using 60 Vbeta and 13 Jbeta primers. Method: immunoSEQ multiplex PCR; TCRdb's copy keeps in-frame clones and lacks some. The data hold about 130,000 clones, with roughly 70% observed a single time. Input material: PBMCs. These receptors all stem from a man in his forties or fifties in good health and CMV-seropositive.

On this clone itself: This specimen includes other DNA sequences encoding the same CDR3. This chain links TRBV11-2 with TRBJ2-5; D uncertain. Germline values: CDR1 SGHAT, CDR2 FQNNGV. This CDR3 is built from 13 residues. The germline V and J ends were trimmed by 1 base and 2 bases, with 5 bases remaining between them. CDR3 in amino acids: CASSLGLQETQYF. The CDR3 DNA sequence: TGTGCCAGCAGCTTAGGTCTTCAAGAGACCCAGTACTTC.

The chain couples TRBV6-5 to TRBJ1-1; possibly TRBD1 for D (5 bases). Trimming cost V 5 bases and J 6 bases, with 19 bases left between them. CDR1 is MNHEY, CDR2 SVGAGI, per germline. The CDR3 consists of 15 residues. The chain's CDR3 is CASSSPRWRGAEAFF. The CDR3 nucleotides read TGTGCCAGCAGTAGCCCTCGGTGGAGGGGCGCTGAAGCTTTCTTT.

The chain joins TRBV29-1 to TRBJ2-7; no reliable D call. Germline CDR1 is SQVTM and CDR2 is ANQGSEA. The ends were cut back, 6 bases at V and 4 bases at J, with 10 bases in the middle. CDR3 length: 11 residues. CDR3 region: CSVADLYEQYF. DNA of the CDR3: TGCAGCGTGGCAGATTTATACGAGCAGTACTTC.

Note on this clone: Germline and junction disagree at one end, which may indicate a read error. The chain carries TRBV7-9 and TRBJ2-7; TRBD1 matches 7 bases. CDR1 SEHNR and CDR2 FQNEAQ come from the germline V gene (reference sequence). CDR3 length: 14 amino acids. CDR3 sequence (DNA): TGTTCCAGCAGCTTAGAGGGGGACAGTGGGGAGCAGTACTTC. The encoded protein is CSSSLEGDSGEQYF.

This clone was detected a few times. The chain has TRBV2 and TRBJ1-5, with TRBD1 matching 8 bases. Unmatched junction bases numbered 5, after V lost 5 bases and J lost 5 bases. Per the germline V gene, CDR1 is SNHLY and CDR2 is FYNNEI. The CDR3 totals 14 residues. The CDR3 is CASSSGQGDQPQHF. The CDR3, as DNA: TGTGCCAGCAGTAGCGGACAGGGCGATCAGCCCCAGCATTTT.

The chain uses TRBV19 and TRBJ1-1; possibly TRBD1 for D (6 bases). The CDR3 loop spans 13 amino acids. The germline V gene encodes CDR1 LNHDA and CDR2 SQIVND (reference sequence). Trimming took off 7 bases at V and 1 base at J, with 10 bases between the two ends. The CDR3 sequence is CASNKGGNTEAFF. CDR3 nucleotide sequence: TGTGCCAGTAATAAAGGGGGGAACACTGAAGCTTTCTTT.

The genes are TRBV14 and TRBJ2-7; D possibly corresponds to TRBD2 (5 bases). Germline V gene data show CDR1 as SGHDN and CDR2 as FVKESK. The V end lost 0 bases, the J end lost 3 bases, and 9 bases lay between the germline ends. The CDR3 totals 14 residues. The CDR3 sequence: CASSQDASRYEQYF. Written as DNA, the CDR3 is TGTGCCAGCAGCCAAGATGCTAGCCGCTACGAGCAGTACTTC.

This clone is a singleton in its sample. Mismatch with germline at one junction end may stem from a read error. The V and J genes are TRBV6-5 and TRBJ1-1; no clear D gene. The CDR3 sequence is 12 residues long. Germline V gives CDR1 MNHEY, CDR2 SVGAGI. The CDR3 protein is CASSSGKASPLF. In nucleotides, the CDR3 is TGTGCCAGCAGTTCGGGGAAGGCCAGCCCTCTCTTT.

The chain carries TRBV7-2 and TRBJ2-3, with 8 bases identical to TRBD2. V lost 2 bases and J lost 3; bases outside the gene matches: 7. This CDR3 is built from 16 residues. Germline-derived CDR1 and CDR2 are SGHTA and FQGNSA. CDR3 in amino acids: CASSLRLAGRTDTQYF. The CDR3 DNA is TGTGCCAGCAGCTTAAGGTTAGCGGGAAGGACAGATACGCAGTATTTT.